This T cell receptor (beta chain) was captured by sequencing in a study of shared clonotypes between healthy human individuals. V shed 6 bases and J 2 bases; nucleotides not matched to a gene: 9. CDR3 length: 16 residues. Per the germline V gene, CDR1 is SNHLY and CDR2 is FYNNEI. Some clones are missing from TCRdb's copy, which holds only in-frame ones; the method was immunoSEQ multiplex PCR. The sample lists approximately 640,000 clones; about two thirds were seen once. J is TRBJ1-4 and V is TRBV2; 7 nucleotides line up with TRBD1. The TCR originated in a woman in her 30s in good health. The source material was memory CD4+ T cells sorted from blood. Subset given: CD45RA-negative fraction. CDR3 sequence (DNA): TGTGCCAGCAGCCGGGACAGCCCTCGGACTAATGAAAAACTGTTTTTT. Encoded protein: CASSRDSPRTNEKLFF.